These 21 T cell receptor beta chains were sequenced from one sample in a study of cytomegalovirus exposure and HLA in healthy donors. Researchers ran the PCR with 60 Vbeta and 13 Jbeta primers. Method: immunoSEQ multiplex PCR; TCRdb's copy keeps in-frame clones and lacks some. The sample has about 130,000 clones, 80% seen once. Sequencing was done on a sample of PBMCs. The receptors shown here come from a middle-aged man in good health and CMV-seronegative.

The chain uses TRBV2 and TRBJ1-3; maybe TRBD1 (5 bases). Germline CDR1 is SNHLY and CDR2 is FYNNEI. This CDR3 comprises 14 residues. Trimming took 4 bases from V and 0 from J, leaving 7 bases between them. Here the CDR3 DNA reads TGTGCCAGCAGTGGGACAAGCTCTGGAAACACCATATATTTT. Amino acids: CASSGTSSGNTIYF.

The chain carries TRBV28 and TRBJ2-3, with TRBD2 matching 15 bases. The J segment lost 5 bases and the V segment lost 5 bases, leaving 14 bases of the junction unmatched. The CDR3 loop spans 19 amino acids. The germline V gene has CDR1 MDHEN and CDR2 SYDVKM. DNA for the CDR3: TGTGCCAGCAGTCCCCTTGGACTAGCGGGAGGGCCCGGGGGAGATACGCAGTATTTT. Protein product: CASSPLGLAGGPGGDTQYF.

V is TRBV19 and J is TRBJ2-7, with TRBD1 identical over 8 bases. Germline values: CDR1 LNHDA, CDR2 SQIVND (reference sequence). The V and J ends lost 9 bases and 0 bases, in that order; junction bases with no gene match: 4. There are 13 residues in the CDR3. The CDR3 bases are TGTGCCAGCCGACAGGGGAGCTCCTACGAGCAGTACTTC. Amino acid sequence: CASRQGSSYEQYF.

Only one count was recorded for this clone. The V and J genes are TRBV29-1 and TRBJ2-1, with 14 bases identical to TRBD2. V was clipped by 0 bases and J by 3 bases; unmatched bases: 1. The germline V gene encodes CDR1 SQVTM and CDR2 ANQGSEA. The length of the CDR3 is 16 residues. CDR3 coding DNA: TGCAGCGTTGAAGAGGGGACTAGCGGGAGCTACAATGAGCAGTTCTTC. Residues: CSVEEGTSGSYNEQFF.

The chain links TRBV29-1 to TRBJ1-1; possibly TRBD1 for D (6 bases). Germline V gene data show CDR1 as SQVTM and CDR2 as ANQGSEA. V dropped 6 bases and J dropped 0 bases, with 14 bases sitting between them. The CDR3 totals 14 residues. As DNA, the CDR3 is TGCAGCGTGGAAAGGACAGCCATGAACACTGAAGCTTTCTTT. Protein sequence: CSVERTAMNTEAFF.

The chain employs TRBV2 and TRBJ2-2, with 7 positions matching TRBD1. The CDR3 extends over 15 amino acids. Looked up from germline, CDR1 is SNHLY and CDR2 is FYNNEI. V lost 4 bases, J lost 1 base, and 3 bases stayed unmatched. The CDR3 spells CASSVDRMNTGELFF. Written as DNA, the CDR3 is TGTGCCAGCAGTGTGGACAGGATGAACACCGGGGAGCTGTTTTTT. The full variable domain, rest sourced from reference TRBV2 and TRBJ2-2, is EPEVTQTPSHQVTQMGQEVILRCVPISNHLYFYWYRQILGQKVEFLVSFYNNEISEKSEIFDDQFSVERPDGSNFTLKIRSTKLEDSAMYFCASSVDRMNTGELFFGEGSRLTVL.

CDR3 in amino acids: CARVSDRGCGQPQHF. For the CDR3, the DNA is TGTGCCAGAGTTTCAGACAGGGGTTGCGGCCAGCCCCAGCATTTT. The gene calls are TRBV5-5 and TRBJ1-5; TRBD1 matches 8 bases. Trimming at V came to 8 bases and at J to 7 bases, leaving 14 bases not matched to a gene. The CDR3 sequence is 15 residues long. CDR1 and CDR2 from the germline V gene are SGHKS and YYEKEE (reference sequence).

The chain has TRBV18 and TRBJ2-2; TRBD2 is a possible D gene (6 bases). Germline V gene data show CDR1 as KGHSH and CDR2 as LQKENI. This CDR3 contains 13 residues. Trimming shortened V by 3 bases and J by 4 bases, and 6 bases separated the two germline ends. The CDR3 DNA reads as TGTGCCAGCTCACCCGGGGGCACCGGGGAGCTGTTTTTT. Its translation: CASSPGGTGELFF.

V gene TRBV6-5 combines with J gene TRBJ2-1, with 9 bases that match TRBD2. Germline CDR1 and CDR2: MNHEY and SVGAGI. The CDR3 totals 14 residues. The V gene end was trimmed by 2 bases and the J gene end by 7 bases; junction bases not matched to a gene: 3. The CDR3 DNA sequence: TGTGCCAGCAGTTACGGGCTAGCGGGGAATGAGCAGTTCTTC. Protein product: CASSYGLAGNEQFF.

The chain uses TRBV2 and TRBJ2-1; 8 nucleotides agree with TRBD1. Germline V gene lookup returns CDR1 SNHLY and CDR2 FYNNEI. The length of the CDR3 is 15 residues. Trimming cost V 5 bases and J 7 bases; bases outside gene matches: 10. CDR3 in amino acids: CASSPTGGRVNEQFF. In DNA, the CDR3 is TGTGCCAGCAGTCCCACAGGGGGACGGGTGAATGAGCAGTTCTTC.

The V and J genes are TRBV6-5 and TRBJ2-3, with D possibly TRBD2 on 5 matching bases. The CDR3 covers 14 residues. The germline CDR1 and CDR2 sequences are MNHEY and SVGAGI. Trimming removed 6 bases at V and 0 bases at J, with 10 bases between. Written as DNA, the CDR3 is TGTGCCAGCAGAATCGGGGTTAGCACAGATACGCAGTATTTT. Protein product: CASRIGVSTDTQYF.

CDR3 DNA: TGTGCCAGCAGAAGGGGGGGAGATACGCAGTATTTT. This translates into CASRRGGDTQYF. The rearrangement links TRBV5-4 to TRBJ2-3, with D possibly being TRBD2 (7 bases). Germline V gives CDR1 SGHNT, CDR2 YYREEE (reference sequence). There are 12 residues in the CDR3. V was trimmed by 5 bases and J by 5 bases, leaving 9 bases between them.

This clone came up once. The chain recombines TRBV7-8 with TRBJ2-7; D may be TRBD2 (6 bases). The CDR3 contains 16 residues. Trimming took 2 bases from V and 4 from J, leaving 18 bases between them. Germline values: CDR1 SGHVS, CDR2 FQNEAQ. Here the CDR3 reads CASSLRRVMEGYEQYF. For the CDR3, the DNA is TGTGCCAGCAGCTTAAGGAGGGTGATGGAGGGTTACGAGCAGTACTTC.

The chain uses TRBV19 and TRBJ1-5; D remains unclear. The CDR3 runs to 15 residues. With 1 base removed from V and 0 bases from J, the gap between germline ends came to 7 bases. The germline V gene encodes CDR1 LNHDA and CDR2 SQIVND (reference sequence). The CDR3 loop is CASSIGGLSNQPQHF. CDR3 nucleotide sequence: TGTGCCAGTAGTATAGGAGGGCTTAGCAATCAGCCCCAGCATTTT.

This chain connects TRBV6-6 to TRBJ2-5; possibly TRBD2 for D (6 bases). CDR1 and CDR2 from the germline V gene are MNHNY and SVGAGI (reference sequence). Trimming pared 7 bases from V and 5 bases from J, leaving 17 bases between. The CDR3 runs to 14 residues. CDR3 nucleotides: TGTGCCAGCATCCGAGGGTCGGCGGGGGAGACCCAGTACTTC. Protein: CASIRGSAGETQYF.

The genes are TRBV5-1 and TRBJ2-1; 14 bases are a match to TRBD2. Germline CDR1 is SGHRS and CDR2 is YFSETQ. CDR3 size: 16 residues. Germline trimming cut 4 bases from V and 6 bases from J; bases unmatched to any gene: 6. CDR3 in DNA: TGCGCCAGCAGCCCCGGACTAGCGGGAGGCCCCAATGAGCAGTTCTTC. Amino acid sequence: CASSPGLAGGPNEQFF.

The chain links TRBV28 to TRBJ2-5, with 8 positions matching TRBD2. V lost 2 bases and J lost 4; bases outside the gene matches: 6. This CDR3 comprises 15 residues. Germline V gives CDR1 MDHEN, CDR2 SYDVKM. The CDR3 sequence is CASSLPSGRRETQYF. Written as DNA, the CDR3 is TGTGCCAGCAGTTTACCGAGCGGGAGAAGAGAGACCCAGTACTTC. The whole variable domain, filled in from reference TRBV28 and TRBJ2-5, reads DVKVTQSSRYLVKRTGEKVFLECVQDMDHENMFWYRQDPGLGLRLIYFSYDVKMKEKGDIPEGYSVSREKKERFSLILESASTNQTSMYLCASSLPSGRRETQYFGPGTRLLVL.

The gene calls are TRBV5-1 and TRBJ1-2; 7 bases map to TRBD1. The CDR3 totals 14 residues. In germline, CDR1 is SGHRS, CDR2 YFSETQ. Trimming took 0 bases from V and 6 from J; bases not matched to a gene: 5. The CDR3 here is CASSLGGTADGYTF. The CDR3 coding sequence is TGCGCCAGCAGCTTGGGGGGGACAGCTGATGGCTACACCTTC.

V is TRBV9 and J is TRBJ1-4; D gene ambiguous. Trimming removed 0 bases from V and 8 bases from J, with 11 bases in between. The CDR3 spans 14 residues. Germline CDR1 is SGDLS and CDR2 is YYNGEE. For the CDR3, the DNA is TGTGCCAGCAGCGTAGGTTTCCAGTTCGAAAAACTGTTTTTT. This gives the protein CASSVGFQFEKLFF. Supplemented by reference TRBV9 and TRBJ1-4, the full variable domain reads DSGVTQTPKHLITATGQRVTLRCSPRSGDLSVYWYQQSLDQGLQFLIQYYNGEERAKGNILERFSAQQFPDLHSELNLSSLELGDSALYFCASSVGFQFEKLFFGSGTQLSVL.

On this clone itself: Other DNA sequences within the sample encode an identical CDR3. The J gene is TRBJ2-1, the V gene TRBV4-1; 12 bases line up with TRBD2. Per germline, CDR1 MGHRA and CDR2 YSYEKL. CDR3 size: 15 residues. V shed 4 bases, J shed 3 bases, and the junction held 1 base outside the gene matches. The CDR3 loop reads CASSPLAGGYNEQFF. The CDR3 DNA follows: TGCGCCAGCAGCCCACTAGCGGGGGGCTACAATGAGCAGTTCTTC.

The J gene is TRBJ1-1, the V gene TRBV6-5; D not resolved. The CDR3 has 13 residues. Germline V gene lookup returns CDR1 MNHEY and CDR2 SVGAGI. Trimming stripped 7 bases from V and 0 bases from J, with 9 bases between. CDR3 sequence reads: CASNLRMNTEAFF. DNA for the CDR3: TGTGCCAGCAATCTCAGAATGAACACTGAAGCTTTCTTT.